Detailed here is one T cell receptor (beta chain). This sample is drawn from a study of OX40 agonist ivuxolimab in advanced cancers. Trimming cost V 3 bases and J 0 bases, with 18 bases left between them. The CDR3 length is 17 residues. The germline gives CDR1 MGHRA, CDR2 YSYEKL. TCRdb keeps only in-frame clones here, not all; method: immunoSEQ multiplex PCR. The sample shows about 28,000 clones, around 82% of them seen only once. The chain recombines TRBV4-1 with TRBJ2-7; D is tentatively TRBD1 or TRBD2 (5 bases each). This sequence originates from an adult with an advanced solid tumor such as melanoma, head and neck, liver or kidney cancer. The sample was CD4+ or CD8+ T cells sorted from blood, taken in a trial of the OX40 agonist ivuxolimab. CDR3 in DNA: TGCGCCAGCAGCCAGTCCGGGACCGAAAGAAGCTCCTACGAGCAGTACTTC. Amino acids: CASSQSGTERSSYEQYF.